These 15 T cell receptor beta chains were sequenced from one sample in a study of T cells in Graves' hyperthyroidism and ophthalmopathy. It was RNA transcripts that yielded the amplified TCR beta CDR3 regions. The HTBI primer set served for first-round RT-PCR of the TCR CDR3. TCRdb redid the calling of the multiplex PCR reads with MiXCR, one entry per CDR3 protein. The sample gives some 360,000 distinct CDR3 sequences, 15% to 20% of which show up once; around 15% is in the top ten. Sequenced sample: blood. Receptors were obtained from a woman in her thirties or forties with Graves' ophthalmopathy.

There are many counts of this clonotype. The rearrangement links TRBV30 to TRBJ2-7; tentatively, D is TRBD2 (5 bases). The length of the CDR3 is 13 residues. V lost 4 bases, J lost 11 bases, and 21 bases lay in between. Germline loops: CDR1 GTSNPN, CDR2 SVGIG (reference sequence). CDR3 nucleotides: TGTGCCTGGACCAATCTCTCGGGTGGAGGAAAGTACTTC. Its translation: CAWTNLSGGGKYF.

This clonotype was counted at least ten times. The rearrangement joins TRBV20-1 to TRBJ2-7; no clear D gene. Germline CDR1 DFQATT, CDR2 SNEGSKA (reference sequence). The CDR3 length is 12 residues. The ends were cut back, 3 bases at V and 3 bases at J, with 9 bases in the middle. CDR3 amino acids: CSARGSIYEQYF. CDR3 in DNA: TGCAGTGCTAGGGGCTCTATCTACGAGCAGTACTTC.

This clonotype was counted at least ten times. The chain recombines TRBV28 with TRBJ1-2, with D possibly matching TRBD1 (6 bases). There are 16 residues in the CDR3. Germline V gene sequence: CDR1 MDHEN, CDR2 SYDVKM. The germline V and J ends were trimmed by 4 bases and 0 bases, with 15 bases remaining between them. CDR3 DNA sequence: TGTGCCAGCAGTTCCGGTGGGGGCATAGCTAACTATGGCTACACCTTC. Its translation: CASSSGGGIANYGYTF.

This clonotype was counted ten times or more. This chain links TRBV6-5 with TRBJ1-1, with D perhaps matching TRBD1 (6 bases). CDR3 length: 15 residues. Between the trimmed V and J ends, which lost 0 bases and 4 bases, there was a span of 12 bases. Germline-derived CDR1 and CDR2 are MNHEY and SVGAGI. CDR3 residues: CASSYSLTGTTEAFF. DNA of the CDR3: TGTGCCAGCAGTTACTCACTCACAGGGACCACTGAAGCTTTCTTT.

The chain recombines TRBV12-3 or TRBV12-4 with TRBJ1-1; no reliable D call. Trimming shortened V by 7 bases and J by 0 bases, and 9 bases separated the two germline ends. The CDR3 contains 13 residues. The CDR3 loop reads CASNLEMNTEAFF. CDR3 in DNA: TGTGCCAGCAACCTGGAGATGAACACTGAAGCTTTCTTT.

This clonotype was observed many times. This CDR3 reads CASSPSSRSSAFF. CDR3 nucleotide sequence: TGTGCCAGCAGCCCTTCCTCACGCTCGTCAGCTTTCTTT. The V gene is TRBV7-2, the J gene TRBJ1-1; D is undetermined. The CDR3 spans 13 residues. V was shortened by 5 bases and J by 10 bases, with 17 bases between the two germline ends. Germline V gene sequence: CDR1 SGHTA, CDR2 FQGNSA.

This clonotype was counted ten times or more. This chain joins TRBV12-3 or TRBV12-4 and TRBJ2-5; perhaps D is TRBD1 or TRBD2 (6 bases each). Trimming took off 2 bases at V and 5 bases at J, with 12 bases between the two ends. CDR3 length: 14 amino acids. CDR3 protein: CASSLYGGTETQYF. The CDR3, as DNA: TGTGCCAGCAGTTTATACGGGGGCACGGAGACCCAGTACTTC.

In its sample, this clonotype was seen many times. The V and J genes are TRBV28 and TRBJ2-3; D remains ambiguous. CDR3 length: 15 residues. Germline loops: CDR1 MDHEN, CDR2 SYDVKM. V lost 3 bases, J lost 8 bases, and 18 bases lay in between. CDR3 loop: CASSFTSTLARTQYF. CDR3 bases: TGTGCCAGCAGTTTCACCTCTACTCTGGCCCGTACGCAGTATTTT.

The CDR3 is CSVTLGQETQYF. Written as DNA, the CDR3 is TGCAGCGTTACTCTAGGGCAAGAGACCCAGTACTTC. J is TRBJ2-5 and V is TRBV29-1, with D hard to call. V gave up 5 bases and J gave up 2 bases, with 9 bases separating them. CDR1 is SQVTM and CDR2 is ANQGSEA in the germline V gene. The CDR3 runs 12 residues.

This clonotype was observed many times. The V and J genes are TRBV13 and TRBJ2-7; TRBD1 is a possible D gene (6 bases). V lost 5 bases, J lost 7 bases, and 24 bases lay in between. Germline V lookup: CDR1 PRHDT, CDR2 FYEKMQ (reference sequence). The CDR3 runs 16 residues. Here the CDR3 reads CASSADRTVTLGEQYF. CDR3 DNA: TGTGCCAGCAGCGCGGACCGGACAGTGACCCTGGGAGAGCAGTACTTC.

This clonotype was observed at least ten times. The chain couples TRBV4-3 to TRBJ1-5; possible D gene TRBD1, 5 bases. From germline, CDR1 is LGHNA and CDR2 YSLEER. Trimming removed 4 bases from V and 4 bases from J, with 14 bases in between. There are 15 residues in the CDR3. The CDR3 loop is CASSPQDGGNQPQHF. Here the CDR3 DNA reads TGCGCCAGCAGCCCCCAAGACGGGGGGAATCAGCCCCAGCATTTT.

Many counts were recorded for this clonotype. The V gene is TRBV11-1, the J gene TRBJ2-2, with 9 bases aligning to TRBD1. This CDR3 comprises 16 residues. The trim removed 2 bases at V and 5 bases at J, leaving 6 bases unmatched. Germline V gene sequence: CDR1 SGHAT, CDR2 FQDESV (reference sequence). The CDR3 sequence: CASSLIQGARTGELFF. CDR3 DNA: TGTGCCAGCAGCTTAATACAGGGGGCGCGGACCGGGGAGCTGTTTTTT.

A remark on this clonotype: This may come from a read error, since a much larger clone is one base off. The conserved final phenylalanine or tryptophan is absent from the CDR3, which likely points to a read error. The chain recombines TRBV19 with TRBJ1-5; D may be TRBD1 (6 bases). This CDR3 region has 15 residues. Per the germline V gene, CDR1 is LNHDA and CDR2 is SQIVND (reference sequence). The V end was cut by 6 bases, the J end by 4 bases, with 16 bases between. This CDR3 is CASRREDSRNQPQHL. In DNA form, the CDR3 reads TGTGCCAGTAGGAGAGAGGACAGCCGTAATCAGCCCCAGCATCTT.

This clonotype was seen at least ten times. This sequence joins TRBV6-6 and TRBJ2-6; 9 bases align to TRBD1. The CDR3 runs to 19 residues. J lost 0 bases, V lost 5 bases, and 11 bases had no gene match. Germline-derived CDR1 and CDR2 are MNHNY and SVGAGI (reference sequence). CDR3 region: CASSTWGQGSFSGANVLTF. DNA for the CDR3: TGTGCCAGCAGTACCTGGGGACAGGGATCATTCTCTGGGGCCAACGTCCTGACTTTC.

In its sample, this clonotype was seen many times. The V and J genes are TRBV5-1 and TRBJ2-5, with no clear D. Germline CDR1 is SGHRS and CDR2 is YFSETQ. CDR3 length: 15 residues. V was clipped by 0 bases and J by 1 base, with 10 bases between them. CDR3 DNA: TGCGCCAGCAGCTTGGTACGGGCCCCCCAAGAGACCCAGTACTTC. It yields the protein CASSLVRAPQETQYF.